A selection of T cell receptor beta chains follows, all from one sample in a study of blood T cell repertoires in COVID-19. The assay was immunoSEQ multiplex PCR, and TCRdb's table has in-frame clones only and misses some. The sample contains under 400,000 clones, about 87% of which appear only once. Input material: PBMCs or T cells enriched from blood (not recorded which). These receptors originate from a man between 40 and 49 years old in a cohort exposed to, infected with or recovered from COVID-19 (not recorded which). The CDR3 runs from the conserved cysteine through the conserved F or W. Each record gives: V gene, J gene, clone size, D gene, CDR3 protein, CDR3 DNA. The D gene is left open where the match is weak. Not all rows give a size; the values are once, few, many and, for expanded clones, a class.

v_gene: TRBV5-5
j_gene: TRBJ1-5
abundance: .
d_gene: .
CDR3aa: CASSITQSNQPQHF
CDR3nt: TGTGCCAGCAGCATAACCCAGAGCAATCAGCCCCAGCATTTT

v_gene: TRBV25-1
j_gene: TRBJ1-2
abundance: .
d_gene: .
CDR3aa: CASSDNGANYGYTF
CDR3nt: TGTGCCAGCAGTGACAACGGAGCTAACTATGGCTACACCTTC

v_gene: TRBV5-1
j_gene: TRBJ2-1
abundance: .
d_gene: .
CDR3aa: CASSLSGITNEQFF
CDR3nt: TGCGCCAGCAGCTTGTCCGGGATAACGAATGAGCAGTTCTTC

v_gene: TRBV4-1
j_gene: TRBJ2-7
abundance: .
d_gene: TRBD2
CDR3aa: CASSQAPSGSYEQYF
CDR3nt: TGCGCCAGCAGCCAAGCGCCTAGCGGGAGCTACGAGCAGTACTTC

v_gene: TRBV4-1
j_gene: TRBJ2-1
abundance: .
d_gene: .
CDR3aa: CASSQANLRGEQFF
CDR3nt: TGCGCCAGCAGCCAAGCGAACTTGAGAGGGGAGCAGTTCTTC

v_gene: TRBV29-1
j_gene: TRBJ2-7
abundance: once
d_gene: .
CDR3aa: CSVMTLTYEQYF
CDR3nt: TGCAGCGTCATGACTCTGACCTACGAGCAGTACTTC

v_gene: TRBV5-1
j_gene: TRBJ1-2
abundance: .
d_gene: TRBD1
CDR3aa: CASSAGQGFSYGYTF
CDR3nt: TGCGCCAGCAGCGCGGGACAGGGCTTCAGCTATGGCTACACCTTC

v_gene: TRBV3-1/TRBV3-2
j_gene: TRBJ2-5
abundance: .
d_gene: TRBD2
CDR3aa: CASSPQAGGQETQYF
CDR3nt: TGTGCCAGCAGCCCGCAAGCGGGAGGGCAAGAGACCCAGTACTTC

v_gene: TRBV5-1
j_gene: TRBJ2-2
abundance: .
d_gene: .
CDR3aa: CASRLAANTGELFF
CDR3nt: TGCGCCAGCAGGTTGGCTGCGAACACCGGGGAGCTGTTTTTT

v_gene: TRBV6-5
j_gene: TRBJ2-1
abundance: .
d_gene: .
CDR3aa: CASSLRTVSEQFF
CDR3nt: TGTGCCAGCAGTTTAAGGACTGTGTCAGAGCAGTTCTTC

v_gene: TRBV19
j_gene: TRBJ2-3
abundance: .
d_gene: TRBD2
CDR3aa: CASSILSSGMIDTQYF
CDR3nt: TGTGCCAGTAGTATTTTATCTAGCGGGATGATAGATACGCAGTATTTT

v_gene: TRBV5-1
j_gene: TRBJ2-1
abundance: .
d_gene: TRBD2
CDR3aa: CASSQNPTGLAENEQFF
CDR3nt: TGCGCCAGCTCCCAGAACCCTACGGGACTAGCGGAGAATGAGCAGTTCTTC

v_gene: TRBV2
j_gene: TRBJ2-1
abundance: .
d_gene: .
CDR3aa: CASSEVTLVGFHEQFF
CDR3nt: TGTGCCAGCAGTGAGGTTACGCTCGTTGGCTTCCATGAGCAGTTCTTC

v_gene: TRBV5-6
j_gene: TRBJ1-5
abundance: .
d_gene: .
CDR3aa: CASSPNTGIYQPQHF
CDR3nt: TGTGCCAGCAGCCCCAATACAGGGATATACCAGCCCCAGCATTTT

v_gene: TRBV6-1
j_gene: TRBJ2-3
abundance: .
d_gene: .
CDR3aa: CASSEKGEGRIAQYF
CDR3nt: TGTGCCAGCAGTGAAAAGGGGGAGGGGAGGATTGCGCAGTATTTT